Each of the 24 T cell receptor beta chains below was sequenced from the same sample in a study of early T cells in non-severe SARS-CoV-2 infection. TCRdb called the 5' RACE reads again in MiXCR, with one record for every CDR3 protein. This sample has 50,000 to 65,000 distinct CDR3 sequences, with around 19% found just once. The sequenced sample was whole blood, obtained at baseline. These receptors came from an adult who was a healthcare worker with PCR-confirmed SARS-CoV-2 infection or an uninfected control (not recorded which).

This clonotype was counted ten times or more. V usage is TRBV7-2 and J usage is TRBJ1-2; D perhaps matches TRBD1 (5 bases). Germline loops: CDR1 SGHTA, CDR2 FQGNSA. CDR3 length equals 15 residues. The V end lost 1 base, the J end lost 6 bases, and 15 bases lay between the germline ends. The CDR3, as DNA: TGTGCCAGCAGCTTAGGGAGTGAGGGGCGCGATGGCTACACCTTC. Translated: CASSLGSEGRDGYTF.

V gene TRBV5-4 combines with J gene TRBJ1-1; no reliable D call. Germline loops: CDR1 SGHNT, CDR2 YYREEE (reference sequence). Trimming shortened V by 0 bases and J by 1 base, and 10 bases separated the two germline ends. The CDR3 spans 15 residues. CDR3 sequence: CASSLDPVANTEAFF. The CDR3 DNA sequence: TGTGCCAGCAGCTTGGATCCCGTGGCGAACACTGAAGCTTTCTTT.

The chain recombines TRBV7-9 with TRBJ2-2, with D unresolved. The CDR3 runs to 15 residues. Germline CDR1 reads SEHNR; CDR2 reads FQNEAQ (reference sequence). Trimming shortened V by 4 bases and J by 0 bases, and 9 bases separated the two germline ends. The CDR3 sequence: CASSWSQPNTGELFF. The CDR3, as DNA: TGTGCCAGCAGCTGGTCCCAGCCGAACACCGGGGAGCTGTTTTTT.

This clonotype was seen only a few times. The DNA for the CDR3 is TGTGCCACCAGACTAGCGGGGGGGGTCGATGAGCAGTTCTTC. Translation gives CATRLAGGVDEQFF. The chain is built from TRBV6-5 and TRBJ2-1, with 14 bases aligning to TRBD2. This CDR3 is 14 amino acids long. Germline V CDR1 and CDR2: MNHEY, SVGAGI. V shed 10 bases and J 8 bases; nucleotides not matched to a gene: 7.

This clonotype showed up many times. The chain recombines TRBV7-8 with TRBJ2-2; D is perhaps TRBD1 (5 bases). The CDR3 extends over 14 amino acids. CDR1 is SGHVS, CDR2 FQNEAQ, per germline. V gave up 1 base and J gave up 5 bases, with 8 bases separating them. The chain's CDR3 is CASSLGTKTGELFF. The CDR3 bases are TGTGCCAGCAGCTTAGGGACAAAAACCGGGGAGCTGTTTTTT.

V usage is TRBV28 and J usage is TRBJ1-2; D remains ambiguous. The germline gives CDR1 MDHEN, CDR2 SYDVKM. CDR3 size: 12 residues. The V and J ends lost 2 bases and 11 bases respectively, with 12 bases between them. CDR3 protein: CASSLQLSSYTF. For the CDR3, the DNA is TGTGCCAGCAGTTTACAGCTATCTTCTTACACCTTC.

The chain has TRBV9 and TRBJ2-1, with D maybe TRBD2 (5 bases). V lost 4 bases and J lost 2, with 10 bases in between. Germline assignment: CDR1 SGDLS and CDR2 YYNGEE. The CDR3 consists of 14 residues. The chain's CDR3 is CASSLDYAYNEQFF. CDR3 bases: TGTGCCAGCAGCCTCGACTACGCCTACAATGAGCAGTTCTTC. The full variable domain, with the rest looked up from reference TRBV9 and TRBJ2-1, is DSGVTQTPKHLITATGQRVTLRCSPRSGDLSVYWYQQSLDQGLQFLIQYYNGEERAKGNILERFSAQQFPDLHSELNLSSLELGDSALYFCASSLDYAYNEQFFGPGTRLTVL.

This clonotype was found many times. CDR3 coding DNA: TGTGCCAGCAGGCTGGGACAAGCCTACGAGCAGTACTTC. This gives the protein CASRLGQAYEQYF. The V call is TRBV6-6, the J call TRBJ2-7; a weak D match, TRBD1 (6 bases). Germline V lookup: CDR1 MNHNY, CDR2 SVGAGI (reference sequence). The CDR3 has 13 amino acids. V dropped 6 bases and J dropped 2 bases, with 11 bases sitting between them.

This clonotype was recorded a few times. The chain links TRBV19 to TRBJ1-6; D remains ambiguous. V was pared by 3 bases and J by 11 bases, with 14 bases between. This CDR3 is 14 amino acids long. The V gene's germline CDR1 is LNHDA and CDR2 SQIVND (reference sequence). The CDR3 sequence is CASSIPTAWAPLHF. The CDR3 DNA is TGTGCCAGTAGTATCCCGACGGCTTGGGCACCCCTCCACTTT.

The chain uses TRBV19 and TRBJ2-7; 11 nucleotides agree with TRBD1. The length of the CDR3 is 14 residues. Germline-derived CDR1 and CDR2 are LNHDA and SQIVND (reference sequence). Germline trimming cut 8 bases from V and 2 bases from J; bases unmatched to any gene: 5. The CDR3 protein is CASGTGQGAYEQYF. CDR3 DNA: TGTGCCAGTGGCACGGGACAGGGGGCCTACGAGCAGTACTTC.

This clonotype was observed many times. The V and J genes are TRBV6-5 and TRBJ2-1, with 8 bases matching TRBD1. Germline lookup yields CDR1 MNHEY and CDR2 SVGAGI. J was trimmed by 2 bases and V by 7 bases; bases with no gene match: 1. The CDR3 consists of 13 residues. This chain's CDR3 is CASKQGAYNEQFF. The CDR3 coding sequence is TGTGCCAGCAAACAGGGGGCCTACAATGAGCAGTTCTTC.

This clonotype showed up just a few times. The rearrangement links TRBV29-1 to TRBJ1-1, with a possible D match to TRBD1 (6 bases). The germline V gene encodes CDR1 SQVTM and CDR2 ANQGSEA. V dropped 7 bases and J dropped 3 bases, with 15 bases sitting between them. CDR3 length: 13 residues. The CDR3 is CSAYRVGDTEAFF. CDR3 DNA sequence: TGCAGCGCTTACAGGGTGGGGGACACTGAAGCTTTCTTT.

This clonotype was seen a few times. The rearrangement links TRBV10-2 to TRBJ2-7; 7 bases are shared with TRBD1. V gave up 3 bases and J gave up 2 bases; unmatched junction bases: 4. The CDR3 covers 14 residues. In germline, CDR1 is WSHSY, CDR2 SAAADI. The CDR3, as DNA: TGCGCCAGCAGTGATAGGACAGGAGCCTACGAGCAGTACTTC. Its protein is CASSDRTGAYEQYF.

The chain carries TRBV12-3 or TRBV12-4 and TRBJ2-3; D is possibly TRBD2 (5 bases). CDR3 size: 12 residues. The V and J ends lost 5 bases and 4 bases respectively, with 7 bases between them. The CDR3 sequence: CASSPGSDTQYF. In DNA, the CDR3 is TGTGCCAGCAGTCCGGGGTCAGATACGCAGTATTTT.

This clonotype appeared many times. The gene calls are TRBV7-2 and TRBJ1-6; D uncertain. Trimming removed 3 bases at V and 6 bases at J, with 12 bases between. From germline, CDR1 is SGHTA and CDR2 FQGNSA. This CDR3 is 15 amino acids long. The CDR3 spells CASSFLGLSNSPLHF. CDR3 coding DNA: TGTGCCAGCAGCTTCCTAGGACTGAGTAATTCACCCCTCCACTTT.

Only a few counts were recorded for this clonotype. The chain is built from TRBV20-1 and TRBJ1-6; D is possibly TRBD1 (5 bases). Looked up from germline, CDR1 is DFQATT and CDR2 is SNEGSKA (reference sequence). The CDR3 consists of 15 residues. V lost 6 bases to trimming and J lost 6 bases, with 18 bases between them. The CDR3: CSASDTRAFNSPLHF. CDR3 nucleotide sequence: TGCAGTGCCTCGGACACCAGGGCCTTTAATTCACCCCTCCACTTT.

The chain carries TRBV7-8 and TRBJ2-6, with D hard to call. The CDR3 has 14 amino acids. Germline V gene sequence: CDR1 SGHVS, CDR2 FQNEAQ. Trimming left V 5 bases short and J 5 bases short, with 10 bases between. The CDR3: CASSPSSRANVLTF. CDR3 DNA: TGTGCCAGCAGCCCGTCTTCAAGGGCCAACGTCCTGACTTTC.

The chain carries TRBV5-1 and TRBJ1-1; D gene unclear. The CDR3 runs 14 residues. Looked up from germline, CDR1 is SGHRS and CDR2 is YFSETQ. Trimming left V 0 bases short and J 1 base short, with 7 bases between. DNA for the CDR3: TGCGCCAGCAGCTTGGAATCAGGGAACACTGAAGCTTTCTTT. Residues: CASSLESGNTEAFF.

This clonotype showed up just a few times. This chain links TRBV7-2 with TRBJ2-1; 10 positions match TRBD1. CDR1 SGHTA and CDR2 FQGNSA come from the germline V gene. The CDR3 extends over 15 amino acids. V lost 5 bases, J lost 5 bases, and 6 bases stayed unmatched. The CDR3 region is CASSPGQGFNNEQFF. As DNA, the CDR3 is TGTGCCAGCAGCCCGGGACAGGGGTTCAACAATGAGCAGTTCTTC.

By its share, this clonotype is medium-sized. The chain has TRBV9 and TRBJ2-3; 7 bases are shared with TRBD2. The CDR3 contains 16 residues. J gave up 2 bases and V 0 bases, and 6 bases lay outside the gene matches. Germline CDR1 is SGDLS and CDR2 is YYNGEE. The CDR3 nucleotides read TGTGCCAGCAGCGTAGGGAGCGGGGTACACACAGATACGCAGTATTTT. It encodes CASSVGSGVHTDTQYF.

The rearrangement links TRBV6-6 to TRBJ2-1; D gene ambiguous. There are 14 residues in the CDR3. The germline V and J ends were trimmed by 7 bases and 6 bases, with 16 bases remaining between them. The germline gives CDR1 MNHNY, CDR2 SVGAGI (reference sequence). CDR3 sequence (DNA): TGTGCCAGCACCCCTCGCGTGTCGGGCAATGAGCAGTTCTTC. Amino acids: CASTPRVSGNEQFF.

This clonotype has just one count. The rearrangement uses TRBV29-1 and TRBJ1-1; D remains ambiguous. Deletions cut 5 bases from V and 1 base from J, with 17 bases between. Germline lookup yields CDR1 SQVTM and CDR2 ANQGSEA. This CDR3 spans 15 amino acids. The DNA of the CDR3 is TGCAGCGTTACCGGATCGGGCAGTTGGAACACTGAAGCTTTCTTT. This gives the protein CSVTGSGSWNTEAFF.

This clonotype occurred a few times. The CDR3 DNA is TGTGCCAGCAGCCCCGGGACACCAAATCAGCCCCAGCATTTT. Its translation: CASSPGTPNQPQHF. This chain links TRBV6-1 with TRBJ1-5, with D possibly matching TRBD1 (6 bases). This CDR3 region has 14 residues. Germline CDR1 and CDR2: MNHNS and SASEGT. V lost 6 bases and J lost 4, with 13 bases in between.

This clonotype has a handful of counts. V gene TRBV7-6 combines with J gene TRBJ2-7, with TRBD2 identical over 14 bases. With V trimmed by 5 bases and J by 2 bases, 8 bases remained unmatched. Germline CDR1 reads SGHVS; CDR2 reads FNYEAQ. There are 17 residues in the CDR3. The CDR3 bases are TGTGCCAGCAGCAAGGGGACTAGCGGGGGTGTGACCTACGAGCAGTACTTC. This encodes CASSKGTSGGVTYEQYF.